This T cell receptor beta chain was documented in a study of T cells in Graves' hyperthyroidism and ophthalmopathy. Absence of ophthalmopathy progression within 18 months defined stable Graves' hyperthyroidism. Clinical symptoms, serum thyroxine and TRAb, thyroid ultrasound and orbital computed tomography were used for the diagnoses. Regarding the study as a whole: Blood also showed most of the thyroid clonotypes that were expanded above 0.001. In simple terms, a model built on 13 V-J features told ophthalmopathy apart from stable hyperthyroidism.

From RNA transcripts, TCR beta CDR3 regions were amplified. Using the HTBI primer set, a first-round RT-PCR was run on the TCR CDR3. From the multiplex PCR reads, TCRdb called clonotypes with MiXCR, one entry per CDR3 protein. The sample has around 290,000 distinct CDR3 sequences; about 13% are singletons. With 1 base clipped from V and 2 bases from J, the junction kept 3 bases outside the gene matches. Germline V CDR1 and CDR2: LGHDT, YNNKEL (reference sequence). This CDR3 has 15 residues. This clonotype was seen a handful of times. Its cognate antigen is unknown. Material: blood. V usage is TRBV3-1 and J usage is TRBJ2-7, with 9 bases fitting TRBD2. The sequence was obtained from a woman between 40 and 55 years old with Graves' hyperthyroidism. As DNA, the CDR3 is TGTGCCAGCAGCCAAGGGTCTAGCGGGACCTACGAGCAGTACTTC. It yields the protein CASSQGSSGTYEQYF.